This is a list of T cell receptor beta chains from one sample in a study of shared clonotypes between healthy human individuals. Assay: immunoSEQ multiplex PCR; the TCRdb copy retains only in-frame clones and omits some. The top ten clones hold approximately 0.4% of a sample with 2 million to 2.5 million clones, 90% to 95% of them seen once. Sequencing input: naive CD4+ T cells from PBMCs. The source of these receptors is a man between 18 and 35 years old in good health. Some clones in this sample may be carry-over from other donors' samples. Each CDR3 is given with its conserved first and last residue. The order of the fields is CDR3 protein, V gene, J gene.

CASSQDIWGAVAGELFF	TRBV4-1	TRBJ2-2
CASSLAGHQNQPQHF	TRBV28	TRBJ1-5
CASSQVGRGNIQYF	TRBV4-2	TRBJ2-4
CASSPSGTGPYEQYF	TRBV6-4	TRBJ2-7
CAWSVGVPQETQYF	TRBV30	TRBJ2-5
CASSLLTGNEQFF	TRBV6-5	TRBJ2-1
CAIKHTGTSGRGSYNEQFF	TRBV10-3	TRBJ2-1
CASRDSRTLYEQYF	TRBV2	TRBJ2-7
CASSLGGLAGGNTGELFF	TRBV5-1	TRBJ2-2
CASSRTSGSDEQFF	TRBV2	TRBJ2-1
CASSPQASGSPSTDTQYF	TRBV5-1	TRBJ2-3
CASSFPGGGYTF	TRBV11-2	TRBJ1-2
CASRLQRTGPYGYTF	TRBV5-1	TRBJ1-2
CASSTSLGAGVFIEQFF	TRBV19	TRBJ2-1
CAISDMGSGNTGELFF	TRBV10-3	TRBJ2-2
CASSGTNYGYTF	TRBV5-3	TRBJ1-2
CASSFTGVGNTEAFF	TRBV5-1	TRBJ1-1
CASSLVGLLGNEQFF	TRBV7-2	TRBJ2-1
CAISESWTLNTEAFF	TRBV10-3	TRBJ1-1